The 9 T cell receptor beta chains in this list originate from one sample, sequenced in a study of control samples from healthy donors and cancer patients. Only in-frame clones appear in the TCRdb table, and some are missing; sequencing was by immunoSEQ multiplex PCR. This repertoire shows some 89,000 clones, 86% found once; its top ten account for roughly 21%. The sequenced material came from blood. These receptors were collected from a man aged 25-45 years in good health.

This chain uses TRBV11-2 with TRBJ2-7, with a possible D match to TRBD1 (6 bases). The V and J ends lost 3 bases and 0 bases respectively, with 12 bases between them. This CDR3 is built from 15 residues. CDR1 and CDR2 (germline): SGHAT, FQNNGV. The CDR3 region is CASSLGAGSSYEQYF. The CDR3 DNA reads TGTGCCAGCAGCTTGGGGGCAGGGAGCTCCTACGAGCAGTACTTC. The whole variable domain, remainder taken from reference TRBV11-2 and TRBJ2-7, is EAGVAQSPRYKIIEKRQSVAFWCNPISGHATLYWYQQILGQGPKLLIQFQNNGVVDDSQLPKDRFSAERLKGVDSTLKIQPAKLEDSAVYLCASSLGAGSSYEQYFGPGTRLTVT.

This clone was seen only once. CDR3 amino acids: CASSEISTQHF. The CDR3 DNA is TGTGCCAGCAGTGAGATATCCACCCAGCATTTT. The chain recombines TRBV6-1 with TRBJ1-5; no definite D call. This CDR3 has 11 residues. Per the germline V gene, CDR1 is MNHNS and CDR2 is SASEGT. V lost 3 bases and J lost 11, with 8 bases in between.

The chain has TRBV19 and TRBJ1-5, with unresolved D. The CDR3 extends over 13 amino acids. Trimming shortened V by 3 bases and J by 5 bases, and 8 bases separated the two germline ends. Germline CDR1 reads LNHDA; CDR2 reads SQIVND (reference sequence). CDR3 coding DNA: TGTGCCAGTAGTATTCCCCCCTATCAGCCCCAGCATTTT. Encoded protein: CASSIPPYQPQHF.

The rearrangement uses TRBV27 and TRBJ2-1; 8 bases fit TRBD2. The CDR3 contains 14 residues. With 2 bases clipped from V and 6 bases from J, the junction kept 3 bases outside the gene matches. Per germline, CDR1 MNHEY and CDR2 SMNVEV (reference sequence). In nucleotides, the CDR3 is TGTGCCAGCAGTTTAGCGGGGGGCTTCAATGAGCAGTTCTTC. It yields the protein CASSLAGGFNEQFF.

This rearrangement joins TRBV4-1 to TRBJ1-1; D is perhaps TRBD1 (6 bases). From germline, CDR1 is MGHRA and CDR2 YSYEKL. Trimming pared 6 bases from V and 0 bases from J, leaving 17 bases between. CDR3 length: 16 amino acids. CDR3 coding DNA: TGCGCCAGCAGGTATACAGGGAGCAACTTGAACACTGAAGCTTTCTTT. Its translation: CASRYTGSNLNTEAFF.

The chain carries TRBV5-1 and TRBJ1-1, with 9 positions matching TRBD1. This CDR3 contains 15 residues. Germline CDR1 SGHRS, CDR2 YFSETQ. The trim removed 1 base at V and 3 bases at J, leaving 4 bases unmatched. The CDR3 nucleotides are TGCGCCAGCAGCTTGATCTGGGACAGGGACACTGAAGCTTTCTTT. Its translation: CASSLIWDRDTEAFF.

The J gene is TRBJ2-5, the V gene TRBV9, with D possibly TRBD2 on 7 matching bases. The germline V gene has CDR1 SGDLS and CDR2 YYNGEE. CDR3 length: 16 amino acids. V was cut by 0 bases and J by 4 bases, with 16 bases left in between. CDR3 protein: CASSVAGGSGRETQYF. The CDR3, as DNA: TGTGCCAGCAGCGTAGCGGGGGGCTCAGGAAGAGAGACCCAGTACTTC.

This rearrangement joins TRBV11-3 to TRBJ1-5; D not certain. Germline loops: CDR1 SGHNT, CDR2 YENEEA. The ends were cut back, 2 bases at V and 3 bases at J, with 17 bases in the middle. This CDR3 comprises 17 residues. The CDR3 reads CASSLNPYPSTNQPQHF. For the CDR3, the DNA is TGTGCCAGCAGCTTAAACCCATATCCTTCCACCAATCAGCCCCAGCATTTT.

The chain combines TRBV6-6 with TRBJ2-1; D remains ambiguous. V shed 0 bases and J shed 9 bases, with 15 bases lying between them. CDR3 length: 15 residues. The V gene's germline CDR1 is MNHNY and CDR2 SVGAGI (reference sequence). The chain's CDR3 is CASSYSADEAFEQFF. Here the CDR3 DNA reads TGTGCCAGCAGTTACTCGGCGGACGAAGCGTTTGAGCAGTTCTTC.